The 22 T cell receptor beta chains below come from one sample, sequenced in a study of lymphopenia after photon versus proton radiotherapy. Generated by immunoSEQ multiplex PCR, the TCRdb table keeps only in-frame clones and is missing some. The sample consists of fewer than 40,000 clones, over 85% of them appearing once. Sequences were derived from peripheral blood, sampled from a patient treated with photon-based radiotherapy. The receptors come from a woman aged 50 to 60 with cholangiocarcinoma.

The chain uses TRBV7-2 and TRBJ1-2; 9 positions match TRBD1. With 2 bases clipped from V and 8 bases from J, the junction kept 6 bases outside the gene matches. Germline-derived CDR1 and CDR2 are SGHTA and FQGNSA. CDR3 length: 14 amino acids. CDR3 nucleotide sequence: TGTGCCAGCAGCTTACAACAGGGGGCGCGAGGCTACACCTTC. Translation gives CASSLQQGARGYTF.

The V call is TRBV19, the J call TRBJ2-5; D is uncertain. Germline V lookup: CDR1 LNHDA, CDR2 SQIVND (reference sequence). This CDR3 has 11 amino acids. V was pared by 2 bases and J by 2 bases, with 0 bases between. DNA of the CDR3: TGTGCCAGTAGTATACAAGAGACCCAGTACTTC. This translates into CASSIQETQYF.

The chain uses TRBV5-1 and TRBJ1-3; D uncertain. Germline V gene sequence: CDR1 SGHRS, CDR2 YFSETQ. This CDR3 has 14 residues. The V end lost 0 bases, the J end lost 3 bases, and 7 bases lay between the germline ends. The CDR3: CASSLEGFGNTIYF. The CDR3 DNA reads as TGCGCCAGCAGCTTGGAAGGGTTTGGAAACACCATATATTTT.

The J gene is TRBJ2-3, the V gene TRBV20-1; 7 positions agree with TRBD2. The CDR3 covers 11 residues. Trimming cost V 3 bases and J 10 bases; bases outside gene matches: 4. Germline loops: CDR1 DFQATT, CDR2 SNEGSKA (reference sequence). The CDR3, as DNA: TGCAGTGCTAGGGGCGGGGGTGCGCAGTATTTT. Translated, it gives CSARGGGAQYF.

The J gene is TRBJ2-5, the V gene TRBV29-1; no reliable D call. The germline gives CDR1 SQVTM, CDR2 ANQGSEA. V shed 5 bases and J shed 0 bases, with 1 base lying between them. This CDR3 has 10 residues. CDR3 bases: TGCAGCGTTTACCAAGAGACCCAGTACTTC. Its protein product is CSVYQETQYF.

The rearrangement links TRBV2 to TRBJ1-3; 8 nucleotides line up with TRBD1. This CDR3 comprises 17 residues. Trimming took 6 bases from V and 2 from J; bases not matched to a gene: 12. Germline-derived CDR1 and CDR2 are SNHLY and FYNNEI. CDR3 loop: CASSDDAAGGAGNTIYF. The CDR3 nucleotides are TGTGCCAGCAGCGACGATGCTGCAGGGGGCGCTGGAAACACCATATATTTT. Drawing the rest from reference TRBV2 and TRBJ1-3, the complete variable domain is EPEVTQTPSHQVTQMGQEVILRCVPISNHLYFYWYRQILGQKVEFLVSFYNNEISEKSEIFDDQFSVERPDGSNFTLKIRSTKLEDSAMYFCASSDDAAGGAGNTIYFGEGSWLTVV.

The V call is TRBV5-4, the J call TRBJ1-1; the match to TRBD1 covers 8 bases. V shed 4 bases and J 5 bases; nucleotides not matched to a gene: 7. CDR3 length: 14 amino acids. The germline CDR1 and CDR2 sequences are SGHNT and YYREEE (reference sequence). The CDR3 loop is CASSPTTGETEAFF. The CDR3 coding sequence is TGTGCCAGCAGCCCGACGACAGGGGAGACTGAAGCTTTCTTT.

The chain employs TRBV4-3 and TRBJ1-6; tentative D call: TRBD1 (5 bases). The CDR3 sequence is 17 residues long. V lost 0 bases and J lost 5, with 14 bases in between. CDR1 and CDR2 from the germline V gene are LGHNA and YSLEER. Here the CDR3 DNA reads TGCGCCAGCAGCCAAGATAGAGGGGCGGCAGATAATTCACCCCTCCACTTT. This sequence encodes CASSQDRGAADNSPLHF.

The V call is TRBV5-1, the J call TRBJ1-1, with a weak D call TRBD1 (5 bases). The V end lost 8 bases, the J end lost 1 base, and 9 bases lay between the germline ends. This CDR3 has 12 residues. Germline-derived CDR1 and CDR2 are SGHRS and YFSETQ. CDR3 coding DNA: TGCGCCAGTTCAACAGGGAACACTGAAGCTTTCTTT. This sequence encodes CASSTGNTEAFF.

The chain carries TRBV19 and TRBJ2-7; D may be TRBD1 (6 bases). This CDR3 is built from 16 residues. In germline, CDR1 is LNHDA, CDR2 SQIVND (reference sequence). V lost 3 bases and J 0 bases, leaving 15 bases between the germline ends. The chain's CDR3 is CASSMADSRFSYEQYF. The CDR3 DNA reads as TGTGCCAGTAGTATGGCGGACAGCCGTTTCTCCTACGAGCAGTACTTC.

This CDR3 is CASSFRGLNTEAFF. DNA for the CDR3: TGTGCCAGCAGTTTTCGGGGTTTGAACACTGAAGCTTTCTTT. The chain combines TRBV28 with TRBJ1-1; D gene unclear. The ends were cut back, 3 bases at V and 0 bases at J, with 8 bases in the middle. Germline assignment: CDR1 MDHEN and CDR2 SYDVKM. This CDR3 region has 14 residues.

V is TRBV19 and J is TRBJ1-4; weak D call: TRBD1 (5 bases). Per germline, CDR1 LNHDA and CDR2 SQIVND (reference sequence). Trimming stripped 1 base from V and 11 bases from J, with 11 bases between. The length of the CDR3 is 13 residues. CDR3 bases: TGTGCCAGTAGTATAGTGCCGGGGGAGAAACTGTTTTTT. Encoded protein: CASSIVPGEKLFF.

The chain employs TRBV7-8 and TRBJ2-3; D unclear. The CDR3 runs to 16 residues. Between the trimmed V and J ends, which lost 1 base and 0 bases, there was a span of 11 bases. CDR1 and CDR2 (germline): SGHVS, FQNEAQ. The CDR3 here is CASSLVSAASTDTQYF. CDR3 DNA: TGTGCCAGCAGCTTAGTGTCTGCTGCTAGCACAGATACGCAGTATTTT.

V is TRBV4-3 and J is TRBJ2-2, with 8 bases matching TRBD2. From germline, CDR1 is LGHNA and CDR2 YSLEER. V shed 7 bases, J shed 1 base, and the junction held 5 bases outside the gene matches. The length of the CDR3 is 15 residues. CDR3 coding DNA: TGCGCCAGCAAAAGCGGGGGAGGGAACACCGGGGAGCTGTTTTTT. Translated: CASKSGGGNTGELFF.

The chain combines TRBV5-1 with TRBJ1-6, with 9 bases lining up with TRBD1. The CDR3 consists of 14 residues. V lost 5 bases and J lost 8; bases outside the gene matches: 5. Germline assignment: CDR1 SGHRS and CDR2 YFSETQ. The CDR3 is CASRAGQGYSPLHF. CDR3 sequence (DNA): TGCGCCAGCAGGGCTGGACAGGGGTATTCACCCCTCCACTTT. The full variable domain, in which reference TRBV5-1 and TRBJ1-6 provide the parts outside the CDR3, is KAGVTQTPRYLIKTRGQQVTLSCSPISGHRSVSWYQQTPGQGLQFLFEYFSETQRNKGNFPGRFSGRQFSNSRSEMNVSTLELGDSALYLCASRAGQGYSPLHFGNGTRLTVT.

The CDR3 reads CASSYLGQEIEQYF. The CDR3 nucleotides are TGTGCCAGCAGTTACTTGGGACAGGAGATCGAGCAGTACTTC. The chain uses TRBV6-6 and TRBJ2-7, with 8 bases identical to TRBD1. Germline V lookup: CDR1 MNHNY, CDR2 SVGAGI (reference sequence). The CDR3 runs 14 residues. J was trimmed by 6 bases and V by 1 base; bases with no gene match: 5.

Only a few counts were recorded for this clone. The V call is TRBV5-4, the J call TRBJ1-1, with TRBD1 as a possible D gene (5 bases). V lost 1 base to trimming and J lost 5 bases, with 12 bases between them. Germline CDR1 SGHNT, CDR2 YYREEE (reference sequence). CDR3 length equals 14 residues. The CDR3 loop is CASSLKGRGTEAFF. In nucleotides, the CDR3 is TGTGCCAGCAGCTTGAAGGGGCGCGGAACTGAAGCTTTCTTT.

The CDR3 coding sequence is TGCGCCAGCAGCCAAGAGTTCGACCCACTGAACACTGAAGCTTTCTTT. Its protein is CASSQEFDPLNTEAFF. This sequence joins TRBV4-1 and TRBJ1-1; no firm D call. V was cut by 0 bases and J by 0 bases, with 11 bases left in between. CDR1 and CDR2 from the germline V gene are MGHRA and YSYEKL. The CDR3 totals 16 residues.

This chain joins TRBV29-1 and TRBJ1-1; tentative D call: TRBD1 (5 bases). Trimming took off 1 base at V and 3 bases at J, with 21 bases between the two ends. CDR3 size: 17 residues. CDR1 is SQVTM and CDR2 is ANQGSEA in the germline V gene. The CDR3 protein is CSVEGQAGRQGDTEAFF. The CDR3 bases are TGCAGCGTTGAAGGGCAGGCAGGTCGGCAGGGCGACACTGAAGCTTTCTTT. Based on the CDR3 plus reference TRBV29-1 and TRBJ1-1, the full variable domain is SAVISQKPSRDICQRGTSLTIQCQVDSQVTMMFWYRQQPGQSLTLIATANQGSEATYESGFVIDKFPISRPNLTFSTLTVSNMSPEDSSIYLCSVEGQAGRQGDTEAFFGQGTRLTVV.

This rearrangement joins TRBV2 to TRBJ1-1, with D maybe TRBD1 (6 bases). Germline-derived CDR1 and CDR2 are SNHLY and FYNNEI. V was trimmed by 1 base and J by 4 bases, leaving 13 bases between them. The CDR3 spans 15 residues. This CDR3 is CASSEDRGASTEAFF. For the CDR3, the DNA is TGTGCCAGCAGTGAAGATCGGGGGGCGAGCACTGAAGCTTTCTTT.

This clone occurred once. CDR3 sequence reads: CASSYVLGMNTEAFF. The CDR3 coding sequence is TGTGCCAGCAGTTACGTGCTGGGCATGAACACTGAAGCTTTCTTT. The chain links TRBV6-5 to TRBJ1-1; no reliable D call. CDR1 MNHEY and CDR2 SVGAGI come from the germline V gene. Trimming removed 2 bases at V and 0 bases at J, with 10 bases between. CDR3 size: 15 residues.

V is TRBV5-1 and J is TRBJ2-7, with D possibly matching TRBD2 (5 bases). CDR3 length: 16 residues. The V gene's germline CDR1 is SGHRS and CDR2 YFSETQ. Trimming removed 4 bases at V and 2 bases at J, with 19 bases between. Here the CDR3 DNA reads TGCGCCAGCAGCCCTAGTCCGGGGAGCCGGCCCTACGAGCAGTACTTC. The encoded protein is CASSPSPGSRPYEQYF.